One and the same sample provided the 15 T cell receptor beta chains below, sequenced in a study of blood T cell repertoires in COVID-19. Libraries were prepared by immunoSEQ multiplex PCR; TCRdb keeps only in-frame clonotypes and omits some of them. The sample has approximately 380,000 clones; 85% to 90% are singletons. Sequenced input: PBMCs or T cells enriched from blood (not recorded which). The source is a woman aged 18-29 years who had recovered from COVID-19.

This chain uses TRBV5-6 with TRBJ2-7, with D possibly TRBD1 on 7 matching bases. The length of the CDR3 is 15 residues. Per germline, CDR1 SGHDT and CDR2 YYEEEE. With 0 bases removed from V and 6 bases from J, the gap between germline ends came to 16 bases. CDR3 nucleotide sequence: TGTGCCAGCAGCTTGGGGTACCAGGGGGGACGCGAGCAGTACTTC. Its protein is CASSLGYQGGREQYF.

The chain has TRBV7-2 and TRBJ1-4; D is uncertain. The CDR3 contains 19 residues. Trimming pared 5 bases from V and 7 bases from J, leaving 29 bases between. The germline V gene encodes CDR1 SGHTA and CDR2 FQGNSA. As DNA, the CDR3 is TGTGCCAGCAGCCTTCTCGCCCCCCTCCAAGGAGGGATAGGTGAAAAACTGTTTTTT. It yields the protein CASSLLAPLQGGIGEKLFF.

This sequence joins TRBV10-3 and TRBJ2-7, with D possibly TRBD1 on 5 matching bases. CDR3 size: 14 residues. Germline values: CDR1 ENHRY, CDR2 SYGVKD. V was cut by 3 bases and J by 3 bases, with 12 bases left in between. CDR3 region: CAISDGLQGYEQYF. The CDR3, as DNA: TGTGCCATCAGTGACGGCTTGCAGGGCTACGAGCAGTACTTC.

Here the CDR3 reads CASSPRGQSLTSEKLFF. In DNA form, the CDR3 reads TGTGCCAGCAGCCCGCGAGGACAGAGTCTAACATCTGAAAAACTGTTTTTT. The chain employs TRBV7-2 and TRBJ1-4; perhaps TRBD1 as D (6 bases). The V gene lost 5 bases and the J gene lost 7 bases, with 23 bases spanning the gap. Germline CDR1 SGHTA, CDR2 FQGNSA. The CDR3 has 17 amino acids.

The sample holds one count of this clone. J is TRBJ1-1 and V is TRBV7-3; the D gene is possibly TRBD1 (6 bases). Trimming removed 5 bases from V and 1 base from J, with 17 bases in between. The CDR3 has 16 residues. Germline V lookup: CDR1 SGHTA, CDR2 FQGTGA. The CDR3 DNA sequence: TGTGCCAGCAGCCCCCTAGGGGGACATAAGAACACTGAAGCTTTCTTT. This gives the protein CASSPLGGHKNTEAFF.

The chain carries TRBV21-1 and TRBJ2-2; the listed D gene, TRBD1, was not tested against the DNA. TRBV21-1 is assigned pseudogene status. The CDR3 contains 14 residues. For the CDR3, the DNA is TGTGCCAGCAGTGGGACACCAACCACCCAGGAGCTGTTTTTT. Amino acids: CASSGTPTTQELFF.

The rearrangement joins TRBV30 to TRBJ1-2; no firm D call. With 0 bases removed from V and 4 bases from J, the gap between germline ends came to 12 bases. This CDR3 has 14 residues. Germline V gene lookup returns CDR1 GTSNPN and CDR2 SVGIG (reference sequence). CDR3 bases: TGTGCCTGGAGTGTAATGGAGGGAGGCTATGGCTACACCTTC. Protein product: CAWSVMEGGYGYTF.

The rearrangement uses TRBV5-1 and TRBJ2-3; D may be TRBD1 (6 bases). Trimming shortened V by 4 bases and J by 0 bases, and 18 bases separated the two germline ends. Per germline, CDR1 SGHRS and CDR2 YFSETQ. This CDR3 region has 17 residues. Here the CDR3 DNA reads TGCGCCAGCAGCGCAAACAGGGACAACCCTAGCACAGATACGCAGTATTTT. Protein product: CASSANRDNPSTDTQYF.

The DNA of the CDR3 is TGTGCCTGGAGTGGGCAAGCTGGAAACACCATATATTTT. Amino acids: CAWSGQAGNTIYF. This chain uses TRBV30 with TRBJ1-3, with D unresolved. Trimming removed 1 base from V and 2 bases from J, with 6 bases in between. The CDR3 length is 13 residues. Germline V gives CDR1 GTSNPN, CDR2 SVGIG (reference sequence).

The chain joins TRBV27 to TRBJ2-7, with 9 bases matching TRBD1. The ends lost 6 bases at V and 4 bases at J; junction bases unmatched: 10. The CDR3 runs to 15 residues. Per the germline V gene, CDR1 is MNHEY and CDR2 is SMNVEV (reference sequence). The CDR3 DNA reads as TGTGCCAGCAGGTCCGTTTCCGGACAGGGGTACGAGCAGTACTTC. Its protein is CASRSVSGQGYEQYF.

CDR3 in DNA: TGTGCCAGCAGGCCCTCTATCACCTTC. Its protein product is CASRPSITF. The rearrangement joins TRBV5-8 to TRBJ1-2, with D uncertain. The CDR3 has 9 amino acids. Germline CDR1 is SGHTS and CDR2 is YDEGEE. Trimming stripped 5 bases from V and 13 bases from J, with 9 bases between.

The V gene is TRBV3-1 (or the pseudogene TRBV3-2), the J gene TRBJ2-7; perhaps TRBD1 as D (5 bases). The CDR3 sequence is 12 residues long. The germline V gene has CDR1 LGHDT and CDR2 YNNKEL (reference sequence). Between the trimmed V and J ends, which lost 6 bases and 5 bases, there was a span of 11 bases. DNA of the CDR3: TGTGCCAGCAGTTCACTCAGGGACGAGCAGTACTTC. This translates into CASSSLRDEQYF.

The chain couples TRBV21-1 to TRBJ1-1; the DNA was not used to check the table's D call, TRBD1. TRBV21-1 constitutes a pseudogene. CDR3 length equals 19 residues. The CDR3 is CASRHKEKTGDVMNTEAFF. The CDR3 DNA reads as TGTGCCAGCAGACACAAAGAGAAGACAGGGGACGTTATGAACACTGAAGCTTTCTTT.

This chain connects TRBV9 to TRBJ2-3; TRBD2 agrees at 9 bases. Germline values: CDR1 SGDLS, CDR2 YYNGEE. The CDR3 is 17 amino acids. Germline trimming cut 4 bases from V and 6 bases from J; bases unmatched to any gene: 15. The chain's CDR3 is CASSLHGAGGPVDTQYF. CDR3 DNA: TGTGCCAGCAGCTTACACGGCGCGGGGGGGCCGGTGGATACGCAGTATTTT.

The chain carries TRBV5-1 and TRBJ1-6; possibly TRBD1 for D (5 bases). CDR1 is SGHRS and CDR2 is YFSETQ in the germline V gene. The CDR3 spans 19 residues. V was trimmed by 4 bases and J by 0 bases, leaving 20 bases between them. CDR3 in DNA: TGCGCCAGCAGCAGTGACTCGGGGGGTAGTCTCTCCTATAATTCACCCCTCCACTTT. It yields the protein CASSSDSGGSLSYNSPLHF.